Presented here are 9 T cell receptor delta chains from one specimen sequenced in a study of gamma-delta chains in newborns, infants, children. TCRdb reanalyzed the reads using CATT. Of roughly 4,000 delta-chain clones listed, around 43% were seen once; the top ten hold about 9.1%. The sample consisted of blood, taken at week 6. These TCRs come from a child who was a newborn, infant or young child, either healthy, febrile or measles-vaccinated (not recorded which).

For this clone: A read error is possible here, since a much larger clone lies one base away. This sample includes further DNA sequences coding for the same CDR3. The rearrangement joins TRDV2 to TRDJ3; 9 positions match TRDD3. The CDR3 length is 18 residues. Germline assignment: CDR1 GEAIGNYY and CDR2 EKD. The CDR3 loop reads CACDTLLGDAWDTRQMFF. DNA of the CDR3: TGCGCCTGTGACACCCTACTGGGGGACGCCTGGGACACCCGACAGATGTTTTTC.

This clone was found a few times. The chain links TRDV1 to TRDJ1; 9 positions match TRDD3. Trimming took 2 bases from V and 3 from J; bases not matched to a gene: 28. In germline, CDR1 is TSWWSYY, CDR2 QGS. CDR3 length: 23 amino acids. CDR3: CALGERDSRFSLGGYVNPDKLIF. DNA of the CDR3: TGTGCTCTTGGGGAAAGGGATTCTAGGTTTTCCCTTGGGGGATATGTGAACCCCGATAAACTCATCTTT.

This clone was observed a few times. J is TRDJ1 and V is TRDV1; TRDD3 might be the D (9 bases). This CDR3 contains 23 residues. CDR1 and CDR2 (germline): TSWWSYY, QGS. V lost 2 bases and J lost 4, with 38 bases in between. DNA for the CDR3: TGTGCTCTTGGGGAATTTCAGGCTTCCTACGTAGAGGTTGAGGGGATACGCGACGATAAACTCATCTTT. This gives the protein CALGEFQASYVEVEGIRDDKLIF.

A few counts support this clone. The rearrangement uses TRDV3 and TRDJ1, with D possibly TRDD3 on 6 matching bases. Germline CDR1 is TVYSNPD and CDR2 is GDNSRS (reference sequence). The CDR3 runs to 19 residues. Trimming shortened V by 1 base and J by 7 bases, and 34 bases separated the two germline ends. Here the CDR3 reads CAFKGRADHTGLLGTKLIF. The CDR3 DNA reads TGTGCCTTTAAGGGTCGAGCGGACCATACGGGGTTACTGGGCACTAAACTCATCTTT.

The chain combines TRDV2 with TRDJ1; 13 bases map to TRDD3. With V trimmed by 0 bases and J by 10 bases, 22 bases remained unmatched. The CDR3 length is 20 residues. Per germline, CDR1 GEAIGNYY and CDR2 EKD. The CDR3 nucleotides are TGTGCCTGTGACACCGCCTCGGTTACTGGGGGATACGCCGTTGGGAATGGACTCATCTTT. This encodes CACDTASVTGGYAVGNGLIF.

About this clone: The sample has other DNA sequences that encode this CDR3 too. The chain is built from TRDV1 and TRDJ1; 12 bases are shared with TRDD3. The CDR3 has 17 residues. Germline assignment: CDR1 TSWWSYY and CDR2 QGS. Trimming took 2 bases from V and 0 from J; bases not matched to a gene: 4. In DNA, the CDR3 is TGTGCTCTTGGGGAAGTGACTGGGGGATACCACACCGATAAACTCATCTTT. Amino acids: CALGEVTGGYHTDKLIF.

Relative to its sample, this clone is medium-sized. The same CDR3 arises from other DNA sequences in this sample as well. This sequence joins TRDV1 and TRDJ1, with 12 bases lining up with TRDD3. Germline loops: CDR1 TSWWSYY, CDR2 QGS. With 0 bases clipped from V and 3 bases from J, the junction kept 11 bases outside the gene matches. The length of the CDR3 is 19 residues. This CDR3 reads CALGELPLRLGDTADKLIF. CDR3 nucleotides: TGTGCTCTTGGGGAACTCCCCTTACGCCTGGGGGATACGGCCGATAAACTCATCTTT.

The gene calls are TRDV2 and TRDJ2; a possible D gene is TRDD3 (5 bases). CDR3 size: 16 residues. V was clipped by 3 bases and J by 3 bases, with 16 bases between them. The germline V gene encodes CDR1 GEAIGNYY and CDR2 EKD. The CDR3 protein is CACDAVRGSLTAQLFF. The CDR3 coding sequence is TGTGCCTGTGACGCCGTTCGGGGGTCGCTGACAGCACAACTCTTCTTT.

Concerning this clone: Other DNA variants within this sample encode the same CDR3. The chain carries TRDV2 and TRDJ1, with TRDD3 matching over 11 bases. CDR3 size: 19 residues. Germline assignment: CDR1 GEAIGNYY and CDR2 EKD. V shed 1 base and J 9 bases; nucleotides not matched to a gene: 21. CDR3 residues: CACDTVGLGDTRGGSELIF. For the CDR3, the DNA is TGTGCCTGTGACACGGTAGGATTGGGGGATACGCGGGGAGGTTCGGAACTCATCTTT.